One and the same sample provided the 14 T cell receptor beta chains below, sequenced in a study of blood T cell repertoires in COVID-19. Profiled with immunoSEQ multiplex PCR; TCRdb holds only in-frame clones, not every one. The sample holds tens of thousands of clones; around 76% are singletons and the top ten take 15% to 20%. The sample was peripheral blood. These receptors all stem from a human donor in a cohort sampled during active COVID-19.

The chain has TRBV7-2 and TRBJ2-5; D remains unclear. Germline CDR1 is SGHTA and CDR2 is FQGNSA. The CDR3 runs 11 residues. V lost 0 bases and J 7 bases, leaving 3 bases between the germline ends. CDR3 amino acids: CASSLAATQYF. CDR3 coding DNA: TGTGCCAGCAGCTTAGCGGCGACCCAGTACTTC.

V is TRBV5-1 and J is TRBJ1-2; tentative D call: TRBD1 (5 bases). Germline V CDR1 and CDR2: SGHRS, YFSETQ. V lost 4 bases to trimming and J lost 3 bases, with 13 bases between them. CDR3 length: 14 amino acids. This chain's CDR3 is CASSREGSDYGYTF. The CDR3 DNA is TGCGCCAGCAGCCGGGAGGGGTCCGACTATGGCTACACCTTC.

V usage is TRBV2 and J usage is TRBJ1-5; maybe TRBD1 (6 bases). The V gene's germline CDR1 is SNHLY and CDR2 FYNNEI. Trimming left V 3 bases short and J 4 bases short, with 7 bases between. The CDR3 has 13 amino acids. CDR3 in DNA: TGTGCCAGCAGTGACCAGGGGAATCAGCCCCAGCATTTT. Residues: CASSDQGNQPQHF. Using reference TRBV2 and TRBJ1-5 for the parts outside the CDR3, the full variable domain is EPEVTQTPSHQVTQMGQEVILRCVPISNHLYFYWYRQILGQKVEFLVSFYNNEISEKSEIFDDQFSVERPDGSNFTLKIRSTKLEDSAMYFCASSDQGNQPQHFGDGTRLSIL.

The chain employs TRBV5-1 and TRBJ2-7; the match to TRBD1 covers 11 bases. J was trimmed by 0 bases and V by 3 bases; bases with no gene match: 2. CDR1 SGHRS and CDR2 YFSETQ come from the germline V gene. The CDR3 spans 15 residues. For the CDR3, the DNA is TGCGCCAGCAGCTCCGGGACAGGGGGCTCCTACGAGCAGTACTTC. Amino acids: CASSSGTGGSYEQYF. Full variable domain (outside the CDR3, taken from reference TRBV5-1 and TRBJ2-7): KAGVTQTPRYLIKTRGQQVTLSCSPISGHRSVSWYQQTPGQGLQFLFEYFSETQRNKGNFPGRFSGRQFSNSRSEMNVSTLELGDSALYLCASSSGTGGSYEQYFGPGTRLTVT.

This clone was recorded only once. This rearrangement joins TRBV15 to TRBJ2-7; D is possibly TRBD2 (5 bases). V was cut by 5 bases and J by 7 bases, with 21 bases left in between. CDR1 and CDR2 from the germline V gene are LNHNV and YYDKDF (reference sequence). The length of the CDR3 is 15 residues. The CDR3 spells CATSGLDGRGGEQYF. In DNA, the CDR3 is TGTGCCACCAGCGGTCTCGATGGACGGGGTGGAGAGCAGTACTTC.

The V gene is TRBV4-2, the J gene TRBJ1-6, with D unresolved. V shed 0 bases and J shed 10 bases, with 13 bases lying between them. The CDR3 contains 15 residues. Germline V gene lookup returns CDR1 LGHNA and CDR2 YNFKEQ. The CDR3 DNA reads TGTGCCAGCAGCCAAGAACCCGGGAGAGAATCACCCCTCCACTTT. This gives the protein CASSQEPGRESPLHF.

The rearrangement links TRBV5-1 to TRBJ2-7, with 7 bases fitting TRBD1. Germline V gene sequence: CDR1 SGHRS, CDR2 YFSETQ. With 4 bases clipped from V and 3 bases from J, the junction kept 10 bases outside the gene matches. The CDR3 runs 15 residues. This chain's CDR3 is CASSISPGTDYEQYF. The CDR3 DNA reads TGCGCCAGCAGCATCTCACCCGGGACAGACTACGAGCAGTACTTC.

The chain joins TRBV9 to TRBJ2-5; 8 bases map to TRBD2. Per germline, CDR1 SGDLS and CDR2 YYNGEE. Trimming cost V 4 bases and J 1 base; bases outside gene matches: 3. This CDR3 comprises 14 residues. The CDR3 DNA reads TGTGCCAGCAGCTTACTAGCGGTCCAAGAGACCCAGTACTTC. Amino acid sequence: CASSLLAVQETQYF.

The V and J genes are TRBV7-6 and TRBJ1-6; 9 nucleotides match TRBD1. V shed 1 base and J 10 bases; nucleotides not matched to a gene: 8. There are 16 residues in the CDR3. The V gene's germline CDR1 is SGHVS and CDR2 FNYEAQ. This chain's CDR3 is CASSLGIDRGSSPLHF. In nucleotides, the CDR3 is TGTGCCAGCAGCTTAGGAATAGACAGGGGGTCCTCACCCCTCCACTTT.

The chain links TRBV5-1 to TRBJ2-2; the D is unclear. V was clipped by 2 bases and J by 4 bases, with 9 bases between them. Germline V gene data show CDR1 as SGHRS and CDR2 as YFSETQ. The CDR3 totals 14 residues. In DNA, the CDR3 is TGCGCCAGCAGCTTCATCTATCGCACCGGGGAGCTGTTTTTT. Translating it yields CASSFIYRTGELFF.

The chain is built from TRBV7-9 and TRBJ1-4, with D hard to call. Germline V gives CDR1 SEHNR, CDR2 FQNEAQ (reference sequence). The CDR3 sequence is 16 residues long. The V gene lost 2 bases and the J gene lost 0 bases, with 10 bases spanning the gap. The CDR3 sequence: CASSLWAVATNEKLFF. The CDR3 nucleotides are TGTGCCAGCAGCTTATGGGCCGTCGCAACTAATGAAAAACTGTTTTTT.

The rearrangement links TRBV18 to TRBJ1-5, with TRBD1 identical over 7 bases. CDR3 length equals 14 residues. Germline CDR1 and CDR2: KGHSH and LQKENI. V lost 4 bases to trimming and J lost 6 bases; unmatched junction nucleotides: 6. The CDR3 sequence is CASSRDREIQPQHF. The CDR3 bases are TGTGCCAGCTCACGTGACAGGGAAATTCAGCCCCAGCATTTT.

This clone appeared a few times. The chain employs TRBV6-5 and TRBJ1-3, with a possible D match to TRBD1 (5 bases). Trimming took off 6 bases at V and 4 bases at J, with 13 bases between the two ends. CDR1 MNHEY and CDR2 SVGAGI come from the germline V gene. There are 14 residues in the CDR3. As DNA, the CDR3 is TGTGCCAGCAGCCAGCAGGGATTAGGAAACACCATATATTTT. It translates to CASSQQGLGNTIYF.

CDR3 residues: CANPSGGQEQYF. The CDR3 bases are TGTGCCAACCCCTCGGGGGGGCAAGAGCAGTACTTC. The V call is TRBV5-8, the J call TRBJ2-7; 8 bases agree with TRBD2. The V gene's germline CDR1 is SGHTS and CDR2 YDEGEE. The CDR3 is 12 residues long. The J segment lost 7 bases and the V segment lost 9 bases, leaving 9 bases of the junction unmatched.